The 23 T cell receptor beta chains below all came from one sample that was sequenced in a study of memory B cells and T cells in multiple sclerosis. Separate sequencing covered autoproliferating (CFSE-dim) and non-proliferating (CFSE-high) T cells from stimulus-free culture. Cultures began with roughly 5.4x10^7 CFSE-labeled PBMCs, unstimulated for 6 to 8 days, with replicate wells pooled. The data were produced by immunoSEQ multiplex PCR, yet TCRdb's version contains in-frame clones alone and is incomplete. The sample contains some 48,000 clones, roughly 80% of which appear only once. No antigens are known for them. The sample comprised PBMCs from blood kept in culture. The receptors shown here come from a human donor with multiple sclerosis.

The chain uses TRBV27 and TRBJ2-7; D perhaps matches TRBD1 (6 bases). The CDR3 has 14 residues. Trimming cost V 6 bases and J 1 base, with 13 bases left between them. Germline lookup yields CDR1 MNHEY and CDR2 SMNVEV (reference sequence). The DNA for the CDR3 is TGTGCCAGCAGAACTTCGGACAGATCCTACGAGCAGTACTTC. It codes for CASRTSDRSYEQYF.

This rearrangement joins TRBV2 to TRBJ2-7, with 12 bases that match TRBD1. J gave up 6 bases and V 1 base, and 4 bases lay outside the gene matches. Germline V gene lookup returns CDR1 SNHLY and CDR2 FYNNEI. There are 15 residues in the CDR3. CDR3 bases: TGTGCCAGCAGTGAAGGTGGGACAGGGGGCTCCGAGCAGTACTTC. This gives the protein CASSEGGTGGSEQYF.

This clone was observed a handful of times. This chain connects TRBV4-1 to TRBJ1-3; no clear D. V lost 1 base to trimming and J lost 1 base, with 14 bases between them. Germline CDR1 is MGHRA and CDR2 is YSYEKL. This CDR3 has 17 residues. The CDR3 DNA follows: TGCGCCAGCAGCCAAGGGTTTACAGTAAGGTCTGGAAACACCATATATTTT. Its protein is CASSQGFTVRSGNTIYF.

V usage is TRBV2 and J usage is TRBJ1-1, with D maybe TRBD1 (6 bases). The CDR3 loop spans 15 amino acids. CDR1 SNHLY and CDR2 FYNNEI come from the germline V gene. The V and J ends lost 1 base and 2 bases respectively, with 11 bases between them. The CDR3 is CASSEEDSVNTEAFF. The CDR3 DNA follows: TGTGCCAGCAGTGAAGAGGACAGCGTTAACACTGAAGCTTTCTTT.

The chain carries TRBV9 and TRBJ1-1; TRBD1 might be the D (5 bases). CDR1 SGDLS and CDR2 YYNGEE come from the germline V gene. V was clipped by 0 bases and J by 4 bases, with 13 bases between them. This CDR3 is 15 amino acids long. This chain's CDR3 is CASSVEKGVTTEAFF. CDR3 in DNA: TGTGCCAGCAGCGTAGAGAAAGGGGTGACCACTGAAGCTTTCTTT.

V is TRBV5-1 and J is TRBJ1-3; 8 bases fit TRBD1. With V trimmed by 3 bases and J by 0 bases, 5 bases remained unmatched. Germline V gene sequence: CDR1 SGHRS, CDR2 YFSETQ. The CDR3 has 16 residues. The CDR3 here is CASSWGTGDSGNTIYF. In DNA, the CDR3 is TGCGCCAGCAGCTGGGGGACAGGAGACTCTGGAAACACCATATATTTT.

The chain recombines TRBV19 with TRBJ2-7; 12 bases fit TRBD2. V lost 4 bases to trimming and J lost 2 bases; unmatched junction nucleotides: 12. From germline, CDR1 is LNHDA and CDR2 SQIVND (reference sequence). This CDR3 contains 18 residues. CDR3 protein: CASSTQRLGLAGTYEQYF. The CDR3 nucleotides are TGTGCCAGTAGTACCCAACGACTCGGACTAGCGGGGACCTACGAGCAGTACTTC.

The V gene is TRBV7-9, the J gene TRBJ1-5; 7 bases line up with TRBD1. The CDR3 consists of 15 residues. Germline lookup yields CDR1 SEHNR and CDR2 FQNEAQ (reference sequence). The V segment lost 4 bases and the J segment 5 bases; nucleotides outside the gene matches: 8. The DNA for the CDR3 is TGTGCCAGCAGCTCCGGACAGGAGGACGATCAGCCCCAGCATTTT. Amino acid sequence: CASSSGQEDDQPQHF.

This clone was observed a few times. Here the CDR3 DNA reads TGTGCCAGCAGCTTAGGTGTGGTGTTGGAAGGCGGCTACACCTTC. It translates to CASSLGVVLEGGYTF. V is TRBV7-2 and J is TRBJ1-2; D not resolved. Germline CDR1 reads SGHTA; CDR2 reads FQGNSA. The V and J ends lost 1 base and 8 bases respectively, with 17 bases between them. The CDR3 consists of 15 residues.

This clone was recorded once. This rearrangement joins TRBV7-9 to TRBJ1-4; no reliable D call. V was pared by 1 base and J by 2 bases, with 14 bases between. CDR1 SEHNR and CDR2 FQNEAQ come from the germline V gene (reference sequence). The CDR3 runs 17 residues. DNA of the CDR3: TGTGCCAGCAGCTTAGGATTGGGAAGGGTGACTAATGAAAAACTGTTTTTT. It specifies CASSLGLGRVTNEKLFF.

The V gene is TRBV11-2, the J gene TRBJ2-7; TRBD2 matches at 9 bases. The CDR3 runs 15 residues. The germline V gene has CDR1 SGHAT and CDR2 FQNNGV. Trimming at V came to 1 base and at J to 2 bases, leaving 3 bases not matched to a gene. The CDR3 protein is CASSLGLAETYEQYF. CDR3 DNA: TGTGCCAGCAGCTTAGGACTAGCGGAAACCTACGAGCAGTACTTC.

This clone appeared a single time. This chain links TRBV19 with TRBJ1-5; D is possibly TRBD1 (6 bases). CDR1 and CDR2 from the germline V gene are LNHDA and SQIVND (reference sequence). The CDR3 consists of 15 residues. V lost 5 bases to trimming and J lost 0 bases, with 11 bases between them. The CDR3 protein is CASSLQGNSNQPQHF. CDR3 nucleotide sequence: TGTGCCAGTAGTCTTCAGGGGAATAGCAATCAGCCCCAGCATTTT. Combining the CDR3 with reference TRBV19 and TRBJ1-5 gives the whole variable domain DGGITQSPKYLFRKEGQNVTLSCEQNLNHDAMYWYRQDPGQGLRLIYYSQIVNDFQKGDIAEGYSVSREKKESFPLTVTSAQKNPTAFYLCASSLQGNSNQPQHFGDGTRLSIL.

This clone has more than one count but fewer than ten. This chain links TRBV28 with TRBJ1-3; D might be TRBD1 (5 bases). With 10 bases removed from V and 1 base from J, the gap between germline ends came to 11 bases. The CDR3 length is 13 residues. CDR1 and CDR2 from the germline V gene are MDHEN and SYDVKM. The CDR3 nucleotides read TGTGCCATCCTGGGGGTGTCTGGAAACACCATATATTTT. It codes for CAILGVSGNTIYF.

This chain links TRBV13 with TRBJ1-3; D call uncertain. From germline, CDR1 is PRHDT and CDR2 FYEKMQ (reference sequence). Trimming pared 4 bases from V and 1 base from J, leaving 8 bases between. The CDR3 runs 14 residues. The CDR3 spells CASSSKKSGNTIYF. The CDR3 DNA follows: TGTGCCAGCAGCTCCAAGAAGTCTGGAAACACCATATATTTT.

This clone was seen a few times. The chain has TRBV7-2 and TRBJ2-7; no firm D call. CDR3 length: 13 amino acids. The germline V gene encodes CDR1 SGHTA and CDR2 FQGNSA. The V end was cut by 1 base, the J end by 4 bases, with 8 bases between. The CDR3 protein is CASSLGSAYEQYF. CDR3 bases: TGTGCCAGCAGCTTAGGTTCAGCTTACGAGCAGTACTTC.

This rearrangement joins TRBV9 to TRBJ2-3; 13 positions agree with TRBD2. Germline lookup yields CDR1 SGDLS and CDR2 YYNGEE. This CDR3 spans 15 amino acids. Germline trimming cut 2 bases from V and 5 bases from J; bases unmatched to any gene: 2. CDR3 coding DNA: TGTGCCAGCAGCGTTGGACTAGCGGGGGAAGATACGCAGTATTTT. As protein: CASSVGLAGEDTQYF.

The chain has TRBV19 and TRBJ1-1, with TRBD1 as a possible D gene (5 bases). The V and J ends lost 3 bases and 6 bases respectively, with 14 bases between them. Germline values: CDR1 LNHDA, CDR2 SQIVND (reference sequence). This CDR3 spans 14 amino acids. This CDR3 is CASSIASEGPEAFF. CDR3 nucleotides: TGTGCCAGTAGTATCGCGTCGGAGGGGCCTGAAGCTTTCTTT. Full variable domain (outside the CDR3, taken from reference TRBV19 and TRBJ1-1): DGGITQSPKYLFRKEGQNVTLSCEQNLNHDAMYWYRQDPGQGLRLIYYSQIVNDFQKGDIAEGYSVSREKKESFPLTVTSAQKNPTAFYLCASSIASEGPEAFFGQGTRLTVV.

V usage is TRBV4-3 and J usage is TRBJ1-1; TRBD1 matches at 7 bases. The CDR3 is 16 residues long. Looked up from germline, CDR1 is LGHNA and CDR2 is YSLEER. The ends lost 1 base at V and 4 bases at J; junction bases unmatched: 9. CDR3 nucleotide sequence: TGCGCCAGCAGCCAAGTGTCAGGGGGGCTGGGCACTGAAGCTTTCTTT. Encoded protein: CASSQVSGGLGTEAFF.

This rearrangement joins TRBV19 to TRBJ1-5; 7 bases agree with TRBD1. Germline CDR1 reads LNHDA; CDR2 reads SQIVND (reference sequence). With V trimmed by 5 bases and J by 4 bases, 11 bases remained unmatched. The CDR3 contains 16 residues. This chain's CDR3 is CASSPQGGGGNQPQHF. The CDR3 DNA sequence: TGTGCCAGTAGTCCCCAGGGGGGGGGAGGGAATCAGCCCCAGCATTTT.

The chain uses TRBV4-1 and TRBJ1-5; D perhaps matches TRBD1 (5 bases). From germline, CDR1 is MGHRA and CDR2 YSYEKL. The CDR3 is 15 residues long. The V gene lost 0 bases and the J gene lost 5 bases, with 11 bases spanning the gap. The CDR3 loop is CASSQDSGGYQPQHF. DNA for the CDR3: TGCGCCAGCAGCCAAGATTCGGGGGGGTATCAGCCCCAGCATTTT.

Regarding this clone: Germline is not matched at one junction end, which may reflect a read error. The chain links TRBV2 to TRBJ2-5; D not resolved. This CDR3 comprises 14 residues. Germline V gene lookup returns CDR1 SNHLY and CDR2 FYNNEI. The CDR3 loop reads CASRYEENQETQYF. The DNA for the CDR3 is TGTGCCAGCAGATACGAAGAAAACCAGGAGACCCAGTACTTC.

CDR3 nucleotides: TGTGCCAGCAGCACGACAGGGGTCTATAATTCACCCCTCCACTTT. It specifies CASSTTGVYNSPLHF. The rearrangement uses TRBV7-2 and TRBJ1-6; TRBD1 matches at 8 bases. Germline CDR1 and CDR2: SGHTA and FQGNSA. The length of the CDR3 is 15 residues. V trimming: 5 bases; J trimming: 3 bases; junction bases outside the gene matches: 3. Filled out from reference TRBV7-2 and TRBJ1-6, the complete variable domain reads GAGVSQSPSNKVTEKGKDVELRCDPISGHTALYWYRQSLGQGLEFLIYFQGNSAPDKSGLPSDRFSAERTGGSVSTLTIQRTQQEDSAVYLCASSTTGVYNSPLHFGNGTRLTVT.

The chain couples TRBV9 to TRBJ1-1, with D perhaps matching TRBD1 (6 bases). The germline CDR1 and CDR2 sequences are SGDLS and YYNGEE. Trimming removed 4 bases from V and 4 bases from J, with 14 bases in between. This CDR3 is 14 amino acids long. The CDR3 loop reads CASSSGVAATEAFF. For the CDR3, the DNA is TGTGCCAGCAGCTCAGGGGTTGCGGCCACTGAAGCTTTCTTT. Combining the CDR3 with reference TRBV9 and TRBJ1-1 gives the whole variable domain DSGVTQTPKHLITATGQRVTLRCSPRSGDLSVYWYQQSLDQGLQFLIQYYNGEERAKGNILERFSAQQFPDLHSELNLSSLELGDSALYFCASSSGVAATEAFFGQGTRLTVV.